This T cell receptor (beta chain) derives from a study of control samples from healthy donors and cancer patients. Sequencing was performed with immunoSEQ multiplex PCR; in TCRdb, only in-frame clones are kept and a portion is missing. The table has about 100,000 clones, about nine tenths seen once; the top ten hold approximately 3%. V shed 6 bases and J shed 4 bases, with 10 bases lying between them. The CDR3 consists of 13 residues. CDR1 and CDR2 (germline): MNHEY, SVGAGI. The chain uses TRBV6-5 and TRBJ1-3; D call uncertain. Sequenced input: blood. The TCR originated in a human donor in good health. The donor label of this sample is uncertain. This CDR3 is CASRGLDGNTIYF. The CDR3 nucleotides are TGTGCCAGCAGGGGCCTGGACGGAAACACCATATATTTT.